These T cell receptor beta chains were read from a single sample in a study of cytomegalovirus exposure and HLA in healthy donors. Clones were read by immunoSEQ multiplex PCR, and TCRdb kept only the in-frame ones, dropping some. The sample lists some 150,000 clones; about four fifths were seen once. The sample consisted of PBMCs. These receptors originate from a man in his fifties in good health and CMV-seropositive. The CDR3 runs from the conserved cysteine through the conserved F or W. D genes are given only for firm matches. Clone size is not always given. Where it is, it says once, few, many or a class for expanded clones.

D: NA; V: TRBV5-1; J: TRBJ2-7; size: NA; DNA: TGCGCCAGCAGCGCCCAGCAGGGTATATCCTACGAGCAGTACTTC; CDR3: CASSAQQGISYEQYF
D: NA; V: TRBV7-2; J: TRBJ2-3; size: NA; DNA: TGTGCCAGCAGCGCCGAGGACAGAACCACAGATACGCAGTATTTT; CDR3: CASSAEDRTTDTQYF
D: TRBD1; V: TRBV5-4; J: TRBJ2-7; size: NA; DNA: TGTGCCAGCAGCATGGGACAGGGGAGGGACGAGCAGTACTTC; CDR3: CASSMGQGRDEQYF
D: NA; V: TRBV10-3; J: TRBJ2-5; size: NA; DNA: TGTGCCGTCAGCCTAGGAGGGCAAGAGACCCAGTACTTC; CDR3: CAVSLGGQETQYF
D: NA; V: TRBV29-1; J: TRBJ1-6; size: once; DNA: TGCAGCGTTGGACAGGAAATGAACTATAATTCACCCCTCCACTTT; CDR3: CSVGQEMNYNSPLHF
D: TRBD2; V: TRBV4-3; J: TRBJ2-2; size: few; DNA: TGCGCCAGCAGCCAAGGACTAGCGGGGAACACCGGGGAGCTGTTTTTT; CDR3: CASSQGLAGNTGELFF
D: TRBD1; V: TRBV23-1; J: TRBJ1-1; size: NA; DNA: TGCGCCAGCAGATCCCCGGGACAGGGGGCGACTGAAGCTTTCTTT; CDR3: CASRSPGQGATEAFF
D: TRBD1; V: TRBV11-2; J: TRBJ1-6; size: NA; DNA: TGTGCCAGCAGCTTAGATCGGACAGGGGGCTCACCCCTCCACTTT; CDR3: CASSLDRTGGSPLHF
D: TRBD1; V: TRBV18; J: TRBJ1-2; size: NA; DNA: TGTGCCAGCTCACCAGGGGGACAGGACCTTTCTGGCTACACCTTC; CDR3: CASSPGGQDLSGYTF
D: TRBD1; V: TRBV30; J: TRBJ2-1; size: once; DNA: TGTGCCTGGAGTCCAGGGGGAGAGCAGTTCTTC; CDR3: CAWSPGGEQFF
D: NA; V: TRBV2; J: TRBJ2-2; size: once; DNA: TGTGCCAGCGGCCCAAACACGAGGTGGACCGGGGAGCTGTTTTTT; CDR3: CASGPNTRWTGELFF
D: TRBD2; V: TRBV25-1; J: TRBJ2-6; size: NA; DNA: TGTGCCAGCAGTGAATTAGGTGAGGGAGGGAACGTCCTGACTTTC; CDR3: CASSELGEGGNVLTF
D: NA; V: TRBV5-8; J: TRBJ1-1; size: NA; DNA: TGTGCCAGCAGCTTTGGAGGGACTGAAGCTTTCTTT; CDR3: CASSFGGTEAFF
D: NA; V: TRBV7-2; J: TRBJ1-3; size: NA; DNA: TGTGCCAGCAGCCGCGGGGGCGAGTCTGGAAACACCATATATTTT; CDR3: CASSRGGESGNTIYF
D: TRBD1; V: TRBV13; J: TRBJ2-1; size: NA; DNA: TGTGCCAGCAGCTCCGACAGGGGAGGCTTCAATGAGCAGTTCTTC; CDR3: CASSSDRGGFNEQFF
D: NA; V: TRBV9; J: TRBJ1-2; size: NA; DNA: TGTGCCAGCAGCGTAGGAGGTCTGGATACCTATGGCTACACCTTC; CDR3: CASSVGGLDTYGYTF
D: TRBD1; V: TRBV6-5; J: TRBJ2-7; size: NA; DNA: TGTGCCAGCACCCCGGGACAGGGGTACGAGCAGTACTTC; CDR3: CASTPGQGYEQYF
D: NA; V: TRBV5-4; J: TRBJ1-1; size: NA; DNA: TGTGCCAGCAGCCCACAGCCGATGGGGCACACTGAAGCTTTCTTT; CDR3: CASSPQPMGHTEAFF
D: TRBD2; V: TRBV15; J: TRBJ2-7; size: NA; DNA: TGTGCCACAAGGGCCAGCGGGAGCGGTTACTCCTACGAGCAGTACTTC; CDR3: CATRASGSGYSYEQYF
D: TRBD2; V: TRBV30; J: TRBJ2-5; size: NA; DNA: TGTGCCTGGACACTCGGGGGGGGGATCGAGACCCAGTACTTC; CDR3: CAWTLGGGIETQYF
D: NA; V: TRBV7-2; J: TRBJ2-7; size: NA; DNA: TGTGCCAGCAGCCCTTATCCCTACGAGCAGTACTTC; CDR3: CASSPYPYEQYF
D: NA; V: TRBV9; J: TRBJ1-2; size: NA; DNA: TGTGCCAGCAGCGTGGGAGATCTGAATGGCTACACCTTC; CDR3: CASSVGDLNGYTF
D: NA; V: TRBV6-5; J: TRBJ1-2; size: NA; DNA: TGTGCCAGCAGTTACTCCGGCGGGGGAGCTAACTATGGCTACACCTTC; CDR3: CASSYSGGGANYGYTF
D: TRBD1; V: TRBV5-6; J: TRBJ2-7; size: NA; DNA: TGTGCCAGCAGCTTGACAGGGGACGAGCAGTACTTC; CDR3: CASSLTGDEQYF
D: NA; V: TRBV5-5; J: TRBJ2-4; size: NA; DNA: TGTGCCAGCAGCTTCAGGGTAGCCAAAAACATTCAGTACTTC; CDR3: CASSFRVAKNIQYF
D: TRBD1; V: TRBV9; J: TRBJ1-5; size: few; DNA: TGTGCCAGCAGCGCCCAGACAGGGAATCAGCCCCAGCATTTT; CDR3: CASSAQTGNQPQHF
D: TRBD1; V: TRBV7-9; J: TRBJ2-7; size: once; DNA: TGTGCCAGCAGCCCCGGGACAGGGCCTTACGAGCAGTACTTC; CDR3: CASSPGTGPYEQYF
D: TRBD2; V: TRBV9; J: TRBJ2-1; size: NA; DNA: TGTGCCAGCAGCGTAGCGGCTAGCGGGAGGTACAATGAGCAGTTCTTC; CDR3: CASSVAASGRYNEQFF
D: NA; V: TRBV30; J: TRBJ1-2; size: NA; DNA: TGTGCCTGGAGGAGGGATGCCTATGGCTACACCTTC; CDR3: CAWRRDAYGYTF
D: TRBD1; V: TRBV25-1; J: TRBJ2-3; size: NA; DNA: TGTGCCAGTTCGGGACAGGGTTCGGCAGATACGCAGTATTTT; CDR3: CASSGQGSADTQYF
D: NA; V: TRBV10-3; J: TRBJ1-1; size: NA; DNA: TGTGCCATCAGTGAAGAGGTCGGGAACACTGAAGCTTTCTTT; CDR3: CAISEEVGNTEAFF
D: NA; V: TRBV7-2; J: TRBJ2-7; size: NA; DNA: TGTGCCAGCAGCTTCCGTCTCTCAGACTCCTACGAGCAGTACTTC; CDR3: CASSFRLSDSYEQYF
D: NA; V: TRBV2; J: TRBJ2-5; size: NA; DNA: TGTGCCAGCAGTTCTCGGGTCCCACAAGAGACCCAGTACTTC; CDR3: CASSSRVPQETQYF
D: NA; V: TRBV11-3; J: TRBJ1-1; size: NA; DNA: TGTGCCAGCAGCTTAGGTCCCGGGAACACTGAAGCTTTCTTT; CDR3: CASSLGPGNTEAFF
D: NA; V: TRBV5-6; J: TRBJ2-1; size: NA; DNA: TGTGCCAGCAACGAACTGACCGCCGGGAGCTCCTACAATGAGCAGTTCTTC; CDR3: CASNELTAGSSYNEQFF
D: TRBD2; V: TRBV2; J: TRBJ2-2; size: NA; DNA: TGTGCCAGCAGCCTCGGGACTAGCCTTTCCACCGGGGAGCTGTTTTTT; CDR3: CASSLGTSLSTGELFF
D: TRBD1; V: TRBV28; J: TRBJ1-4; size: NA; DNA: TGTGCCAGCACCGAAGGAGGGGGCAGGGAAAAACTGTTTTTT; CDR3: CASTEGGGREKLFF
D: NA; V: TRBV4-1; J: TRBJ2-7; size: NA; DNA: TGCGCCAGCAGCCAAGATCCTAGGACAGATCTCTACGAGCAGTACTTC; CDR3: CASSQDPRTDLYEQYF
D: NA; V: TRBV4-2; J: TRBJ2-2; size: NA; DNA: TGTGCCAGCAGCCAAGGGGAGCGGTTTAACACCGGGGAGCTGTTTTTT; CDR3: CASSQGERFNTGELFF
D: TRBD2; V: TRBV18; J: TRBJ2-5; size: NA; DNA: TGTGCCAGCTCACCCGGGACTAGTGAGACCCAGTACTTC; CDR3: CASSPGTSETQYF
D: NA; V: TRBV2; J: TRBJ2-4; size: NA; DNA: TGTGCCAGCAGTGCAGGACAGAACAAAAACATTCAGTACTTC; CDR3: CASSAGQNKNIQYF
D: NA; V: TRBV6-5; J: TRBJ2-7; size: NA; DNA: TGTGCCAGCAGTTACTCCGGGGAGGTGAACGAGCAGTACTTC; CDR3: CASSYSGEVNEQYF
D: NA; V: TRBV4-3; J: TRBJ2-7; size: NA; DNA: TGCGCCAGCAGCCAAGTGGGGGGGGCGAGGACCTACGAGCAGTACTTC; CDR3: CASSQVGGARTYEQYF
D: TRBD1; V: TRBV2; J: TRBJ1-2; size: NA; DNA: TGTGCCAGCTCGGGACAGGGGGCGTTCGGGAGTGGCTACACCTTC; CDR3: CASSGQGAFGSGYTF
D: TRBD1; V: TRBV6-6; J: TRBJ1-1; size: once; DNA: TGTGCCAGCAGTCGGGACAGGGGGGCCACTGAAGCTTTCTTT; CDR3: CASSRDRGATEAFF
D: NA; V: TRBV9; J: TRBJ2-6; size: NA; DNA: TGTGCCAGCAGCGTGGGGCCTACTTCTGGGGCCAACGTCCTGACTTTC; CDR3: CASSVGPTSGANVLTF
D: TRBD1; V: TRBV5-1; J: TRBJ2-1; size: NA; DNA: TGCGCCAGCAGCTTGCAACGGGACAGGCTAGACAATGAGCAGTTCTTC; CDR3: CASSLQRDRLDNEQFF
D: NA; V: TRBV7-2; J: TRBJ1-1; size: NA; DNA: TGTGCCAGCAGCTTTCAACCGAGGGTTACTGAAGCTTTCTTT; CDR3: CASSFQPRVTEAFF
D: NA; V: TRBV30; J: TRBJ1-1; size: NA; DNA: TGTGCCCTGGCAGGGCCGAACACTGAAGCTTTCTTT; CDR3: CALAGPNTEAFF
D: NA; V: TRBV6-5; J: TRBJ2-7; size: NA; DNA: TGTGCCAGCAGTTACTCGGGCGGGTCGAGAGAGCAGTACTTC; CDR3: CASSYSGGSREQYF
D: NA; V: TRBV21-1; J: TRBJ1-6; size: NA; DNA: TGTGCCAGCAGCAAAGTTCCGGGTGACTCCTATAATTCACCCCTCCACTTT; CDR3: CASSKVPGDSYNSPLHF
D: NA; V: TRBV21-1; J: TRBJ2-2; size: many; DNA: TGTGCCAGCATGAGGAGCACCGGGGAGCTGTTTTTT; CDR3: CASMRSTGELFF